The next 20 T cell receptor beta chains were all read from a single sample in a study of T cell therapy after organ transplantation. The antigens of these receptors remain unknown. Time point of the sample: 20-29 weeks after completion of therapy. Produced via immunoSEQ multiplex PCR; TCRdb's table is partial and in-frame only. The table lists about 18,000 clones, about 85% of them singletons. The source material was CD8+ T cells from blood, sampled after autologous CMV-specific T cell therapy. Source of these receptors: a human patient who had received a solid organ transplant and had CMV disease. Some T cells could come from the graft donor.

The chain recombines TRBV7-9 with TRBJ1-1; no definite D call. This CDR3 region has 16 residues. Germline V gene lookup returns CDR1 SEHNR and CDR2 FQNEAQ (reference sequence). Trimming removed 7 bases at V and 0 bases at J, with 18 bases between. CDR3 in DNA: TGTGCCAGCACCCTCCCGGATGGGGTTATGAACACTGAAGCTTTCTTT. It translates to CASTLPDGVMNTEAFF.

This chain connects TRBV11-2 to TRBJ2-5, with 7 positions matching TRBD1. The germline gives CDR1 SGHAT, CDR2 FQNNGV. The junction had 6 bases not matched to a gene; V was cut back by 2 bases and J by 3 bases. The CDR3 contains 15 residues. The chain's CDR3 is CASSLRGRKEETQYF. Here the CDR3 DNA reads TGTGCCAGCAGCTTAAGGGGGCGTAAGGAAGAGACCCAGTACTTC.

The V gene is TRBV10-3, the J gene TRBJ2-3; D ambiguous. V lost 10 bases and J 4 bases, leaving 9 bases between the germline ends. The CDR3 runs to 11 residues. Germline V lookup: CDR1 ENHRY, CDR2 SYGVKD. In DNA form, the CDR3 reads TGTGCCACCGTAGGAGCAGATACGCAGTATTTT. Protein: CATVGADTQYF.

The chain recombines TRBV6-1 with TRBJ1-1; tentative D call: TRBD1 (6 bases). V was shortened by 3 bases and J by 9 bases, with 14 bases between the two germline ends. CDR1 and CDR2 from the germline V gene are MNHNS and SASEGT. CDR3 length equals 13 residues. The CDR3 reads CASSEGERGQAFF. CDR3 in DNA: TGTGCCAGCAGTGAGGGAGAGCGGGGGCAAGCTTTCTTT.

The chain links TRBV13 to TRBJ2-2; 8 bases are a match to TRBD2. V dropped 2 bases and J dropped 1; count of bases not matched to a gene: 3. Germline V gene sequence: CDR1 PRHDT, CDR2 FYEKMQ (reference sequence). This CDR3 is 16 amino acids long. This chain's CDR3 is CASSLSLAGNTGELFF. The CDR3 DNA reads TGTGCCAGCAGCTTAAGTCTAGCGGGGAACACCGGGGAGCTGTTTTTT.

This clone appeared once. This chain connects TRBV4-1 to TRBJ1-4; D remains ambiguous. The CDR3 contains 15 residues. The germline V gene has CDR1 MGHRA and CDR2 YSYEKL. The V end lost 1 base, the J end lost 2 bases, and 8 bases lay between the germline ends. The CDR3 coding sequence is TGCGCCAGCAGCCAAGTGTACGGGACTAATGAAAAACTGTTTTTT. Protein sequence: CASSQVYGTNEKLFF.

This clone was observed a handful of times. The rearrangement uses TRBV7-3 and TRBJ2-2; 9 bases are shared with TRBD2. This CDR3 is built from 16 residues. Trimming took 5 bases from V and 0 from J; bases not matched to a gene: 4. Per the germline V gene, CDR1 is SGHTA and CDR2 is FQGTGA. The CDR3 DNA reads TGTGCCAGCAGCAGACTAGCGGTAGCGAACACCGGGGAGCTGTTTTTT. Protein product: CASSRLAVANTGELFF.

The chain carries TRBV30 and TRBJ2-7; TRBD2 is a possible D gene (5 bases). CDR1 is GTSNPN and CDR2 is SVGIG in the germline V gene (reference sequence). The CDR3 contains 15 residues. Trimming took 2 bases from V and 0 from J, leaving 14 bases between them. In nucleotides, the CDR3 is TGTGCCTGGAGTCCGTTAGACGGGATCTCCTACGAGCAGTACTTC. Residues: CAWSPLDGISYEQYF.

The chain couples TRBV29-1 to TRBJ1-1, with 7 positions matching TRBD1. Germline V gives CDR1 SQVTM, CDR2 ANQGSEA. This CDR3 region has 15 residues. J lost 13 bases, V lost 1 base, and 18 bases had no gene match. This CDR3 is CSVEGLQGGPGGVFF. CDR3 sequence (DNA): TGCAGCGTTGAAGGTTTGCAGGGGGGCCCGGGAGGTGTTTTCTTT. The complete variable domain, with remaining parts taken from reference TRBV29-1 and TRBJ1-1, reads SAVISQKPSRDICQRGTSLTIQCQVDSQVTMMFWYRQQPGQSLTLIATANQGSEATYESGFVIDKFPISRPNLTFSTLTVSNMSPEDSSIYLCSVEGLQGGPGGVFFGQGTRLTVV.

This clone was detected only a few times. CDR3 nucleotides: TGTGCCAGCAGCCGAGGAGGATGGGACACAGATACGCAGTATTTT. It specifies CASSRGGWDTDTQYF. The rearrangement links TRBV9 to TRBJ2-3, with a weak D call TRBD2 (5 bases). The CDR3 extends over 15 amino acids. Trimming left V 4 bases short and J 2 bases short, with 14 bases between. Germline loops: CDR1 SGDLS, CDR2 YYNGEE.

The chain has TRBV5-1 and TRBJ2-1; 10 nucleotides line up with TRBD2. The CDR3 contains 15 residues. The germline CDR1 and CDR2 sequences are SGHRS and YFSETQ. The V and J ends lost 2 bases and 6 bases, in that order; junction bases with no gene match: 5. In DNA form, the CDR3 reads TGCGCCAGCAGCTTATATAGCGGGGGGACCAATGAGCAGTTCTTC. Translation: CASSLYSGGTNEQFF.

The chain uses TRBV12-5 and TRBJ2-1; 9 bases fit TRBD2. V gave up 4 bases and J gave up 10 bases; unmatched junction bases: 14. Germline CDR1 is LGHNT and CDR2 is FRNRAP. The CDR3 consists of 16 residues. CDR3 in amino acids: CASGSIAGELLGEQFF. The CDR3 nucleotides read TGTGCTAGTGGTTCGATAGCGGGAGAGCTCCTCGGGGAGCAGTTCTTC.

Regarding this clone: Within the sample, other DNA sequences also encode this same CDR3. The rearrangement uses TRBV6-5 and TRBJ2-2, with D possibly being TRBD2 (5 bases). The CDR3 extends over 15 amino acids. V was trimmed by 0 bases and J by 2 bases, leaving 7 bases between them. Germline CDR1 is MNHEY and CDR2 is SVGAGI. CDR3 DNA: TGTGCCAGCAGTTACTCGAGCGGAAACACCGGGGAGCTGTTTTTT. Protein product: CASSYSSGNTGELFF.

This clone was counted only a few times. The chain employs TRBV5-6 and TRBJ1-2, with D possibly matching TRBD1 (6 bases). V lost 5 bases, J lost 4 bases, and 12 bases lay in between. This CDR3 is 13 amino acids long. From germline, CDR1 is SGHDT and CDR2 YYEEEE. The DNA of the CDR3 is TGTGCCAGCAGATCCGGACAGCTCTATGGCTACACCTTC. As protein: CASRSGQLYGYTF.

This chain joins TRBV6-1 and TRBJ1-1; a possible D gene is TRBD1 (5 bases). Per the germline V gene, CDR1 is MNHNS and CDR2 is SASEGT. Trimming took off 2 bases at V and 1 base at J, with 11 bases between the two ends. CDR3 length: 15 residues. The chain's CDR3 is CASSEFEGSNTEAFF. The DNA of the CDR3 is TGTGCCAGCAGTGAATTCGAGGGGTCGAACACTGAAGCTTTCTTT.

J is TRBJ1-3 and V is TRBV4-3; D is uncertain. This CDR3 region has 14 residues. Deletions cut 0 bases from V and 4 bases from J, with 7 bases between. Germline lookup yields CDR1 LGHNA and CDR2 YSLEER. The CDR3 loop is CASSQDLSGNTIYF. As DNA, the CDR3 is TGCGCCAGCAGCCAAGATCTGTCGGGAAACACCATATATTTT.

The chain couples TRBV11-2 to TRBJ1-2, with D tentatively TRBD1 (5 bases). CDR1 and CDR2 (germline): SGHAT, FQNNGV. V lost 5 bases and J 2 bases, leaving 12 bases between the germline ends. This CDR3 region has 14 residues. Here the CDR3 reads CASSPRVNNYGYTF. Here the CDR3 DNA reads TGTGCCAGCAGCCCCAGGGTGAACAACTATGGCTACACCTTC.

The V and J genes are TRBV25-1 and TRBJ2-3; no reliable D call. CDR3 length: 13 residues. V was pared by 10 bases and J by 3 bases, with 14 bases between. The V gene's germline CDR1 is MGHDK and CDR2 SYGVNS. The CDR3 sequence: CATTERRTDTQYF. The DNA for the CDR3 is TGTGCCACCACCGAGCGTCGAACAGATACGCAGTATTTT. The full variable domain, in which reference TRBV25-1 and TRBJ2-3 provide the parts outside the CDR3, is EADIYQTPRYLVIGTGKKITLECSQTMGHDKMYWYQQDPGMELHLIHYSYGVNSTEKGDLSSESTVSRIRTEHFPLTLESARPSHTSQYLCATTERRTDTQYFGPGTRLTVL.

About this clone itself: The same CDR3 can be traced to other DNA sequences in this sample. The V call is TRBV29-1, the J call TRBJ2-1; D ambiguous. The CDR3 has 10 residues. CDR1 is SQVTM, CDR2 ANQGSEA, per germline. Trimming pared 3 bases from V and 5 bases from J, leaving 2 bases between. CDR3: CSVENNEQFF. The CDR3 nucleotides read TGCAGCGTTGAGAACAATGAGCAGTTCTTC.

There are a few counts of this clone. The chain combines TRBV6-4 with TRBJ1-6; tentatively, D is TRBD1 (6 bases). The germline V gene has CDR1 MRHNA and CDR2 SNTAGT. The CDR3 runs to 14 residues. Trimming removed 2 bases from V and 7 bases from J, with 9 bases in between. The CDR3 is CASSDGQGNSPLHF. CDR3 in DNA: TGTGCCAGCAGTGACGGCCAGGGGAATTCACCCCTCCACTTT.